Each of the 20 T cell receptor beta chains below was sequenced from the same sample in a study of T cell responses to AZD1222 COVID-19 vaccine. The protocol was immunoSEQ multiplex PCR, while the TCRdb copy is restricted to in-frame clones and leaves out a portion. This table has 110,000 to 150,000 clones, approximately 92% appearing once. The source material was peripheral blood, sampled on day 0 of AZD1222 vaccination. The receptors were gathered from an adult in good health.

The V call is TRBV12-2, the J call TRBJ1-1. TRBV12-2 corresponds to a pseudogene. The CDR3 is 15 residues long. The CDR3 here is CASRLVQWGHVEAFF. The CDR3 region has the DNA TGTGCAAGTCGCTTAGTACAGTGGGGTCATGTTGAAGCTTTCTTT.

In its sample, this clone was seen once. The chain joins TRBV28 to TRBJ2-1; D is ambiguous. CDR3 length: 15 amino acids. V was pared by 4 bases and J by 7 bases, with 17 bases between. CDR1 and CDR2 from the germline V gene are MDHEN and SYDVKM. The CDR3 DNA sequence: TGTGCCAGCAGTTCCTCTTCATACCCTTGGAATGAGCAGTTCTTC. Translating it yields CASSSSSYPWNEQFF.

This clone was seen more than once but under ten times. The rearrangement links TRBV3-1 (or the pseudogene TRBV3-2) to TRBJ2-2, with 9 nucleotides matching TRBD2. Per the germline V gene, CDR1 is LGHDT and CDR2 is YNNKEL (reference sequence). CDR3 length: 15 residues. V was pared by 0 bases and J by 9 bases, with 5 bases of the junction left unmatched. The CDR3 loop is CASSQDALAGRELFF. The CDR3 DNA is TGTGCCAGCAGCCAAGATGCCCTAGCGGGAAGGGAGCTGTTTTTT.

This chain links TRBV5-6 with TRBJ1-5; the D gene is possibly TRBD1 (6 bases). V was pared by 7 bases and J by 7 bases, with 21 bases between. CDR1 and CDR2 from the germline V gene are SGHDT and YYEEEE. This CDR3 contains 15 residues. The CDR3 reads CASSRGGARQQPQHF. In nucleotides, the CDR3 is TGTGCCAGCTCCCGGGGGGGGGCGCGTCAGCAGCCCCAGCATTTT.

This sequence joins TRBV28 and TRBJ2-7; D may correspond to TRBD1 or TRBD2 (5 bases each). Germline-derived CDR1 and CDR2 are MDHEN and SYDVKM. The CDR3 length is 14 residues. V was shortened by 7 bases and J by 7 bases, with 20 bases between the two germline ends. CDR3: CASNMRITGREQYF. The DNA of the CDR3 is TGTGCCAGCAATATGAGGATTACGGGGCGGGAGCAGTACTTC.

The chain combines TRBV11-2 with TRBJ2-5, with D perhaps given as TRBD1 or TRBD2 (8 bases each). The CDR3 has 15 amino acids. The V end lost 5 bases, the J end lost 7 bases, and 20 bases lay between the germline ends. The V gene's germline CDR1 is SGHAT and CDR2 FQNNGV. The CDR3 sequence is CASSAQGAGGATQYF. Here the CDR3 DNA reads TGTGCCAGCAGCGCCCAGGGGGCGGGGGGTGCGACCCAGTACTTC.

In its sample, this clone was seen once. The gene calls are TRBV28 and TRBJ2-1; D not certain. Trimming shortened V by 3 bases and J by 0 bases, and 9 bases separated the two germline ends. Per the germline V gene, CDR1 is MDHEN and CDR2 is SYDVKM. This CDR3 comprises 15 residues. In nucleotides, the CDR3 is TGTGCCAGCAGTTTCTCTCTAAGCTCCTACAATGAGCAGTTCTTC. This translates into CASSFSLSSYNEQFF.

This rearrangement joins TRBV7-3 to TRBJ2-1; TRBD1 agrees at 9 bases. Germline CDR1 is SGHTA and CDR2 is FQGTGA. CDR3 size: 15 residues. Trimming at V came to 1 base and at J to 4 bases, leaving 2 bases not matched to a gene. CDR3 bases: TGTGCCAGCAGCTTAATGGGACAGGGATACAATGAGCAGTTCTTC. Amino acid sequence: CASSLMGQGYNEQFF.

The sample holds a few counts of this clone. The chain is built from TRBV6-4 and TRBJ2-6; D may be TRBD2 (6 bases). V gave up 6 bases and J gave up 3 bases, with 9 bases separating them. The CDR3 loop spans 14 amino acids. The germline gives CDR1 MRHNA, CDR2 SNTAGT. The CDR3 DNA reads as TGTGCCAGCAGCCAGGGAGGTGGGGCCAACGTCCTGACTTTC. This encodes CASSQGGGANVLTF.

This clone has a single count. This chain uses TRBV12-3 or TRBV12-4 with TRBJ1-1; maybe TRBD1 (6 bases). Trimming removed 3 bases from V and 10 bases from J, with 12 bases in between. The CDR3 spans 12 residues. The CDR3 loop is CASSLGTIRAFF. The CDR3 DNA sequence: TGTGCCAGCAGTTTGGGGACAATCCGAGCTTTCTTT.

The V gene is TRBV21-1, the J gene TRBJ1-5; the DNA was not compared with TRBD1, the D call given in the table. TRBV21-1 is deemed a pseudogene. The CDR3 covers 19 residues. The CDR3 coding sequence is TGTGCCAGCAGCAAAGGATCCAACCGGGACAGATATAGCAATCAGCCCCAGCATTTT. This encodes CASSKGSNRDRYSNQPQHF.

The chain uses TRBV5-5 and TRBJ1-1; 7 bases agree with TRBD1. Germline loops: CDR1 SGHKS, CDR2 YYEKEE (reference sequence). V was clipped by 5 bases and J by 6 bases; unmatched bases: 10. The CDR3 sequence is 14 residues long. The CDR3 DNA reads as TGTGCCAGCAGTTCCCTGACAGGGAAATCTGAAGCTTTCTTT. Its protein product is CASSSLTGKSEAFF.

The chain couples TRBV5-1 to TRBJ2-5; D may be TRBD2 (6 bases). Germline lookup yields CDR1 SGHRS and CDR2 YFSETQ. The CDR3 contains 16 residues. Trimming removed 3 bases from V and 7 bases from J, with 22 bases in between. The CDR3 spells CASSSPGTGPGGTQYF. Here the CDR3 DNA reads TGCGCCAGCAGCTCGCCAGGAACGGGCCCCGGGGGGACCCAGTACTTC.

The chain carries TRBV19 and TRBJ2-1; 14 nucleotides match TRBD2. With 5 bases clipped from V and 9 bases from J, the junction kept 9 bases outside the gene matches. The germline gives CDR1 LNHDA, CDR2 SQIVND (reference sequence). The CDR3 extends over 16 amino acids. The CDR3, as DNA: TGTGCCAGTAGTCCCAAGGGACTAGCGGGAGCGGTTGAGCAGTTCTTC. Protein sequence: CASSPKGLAGAVEQFF. Using reference TRBV19 and TRBJ2-1 for the parts outside the CDR3, the full variable domain is DGGITQSPKYLFRKEGQNVTLSCEQNLNHDAMYWYRQDPGQGLRLIYYSQIVNDFQKGDIAEGYSVSREKKESFPLTVTSAQKNPTAFYLCASSPKGLAGAVEQFFGPGTRLTVL.

This chain connects TRBV10-2 to TRBJ1-2; D is unclear. The V end was cut by 0 bases, the J end by 5 bases, with 10 bases between. The CDR3 runs 14 residues. CDR1 and CDR2 from the germline V gene are WSHSY and SAAADI. Written as DNA, the CDR3 is TGCGCCAGCAGTGAGTCCGGCTCGGGGTATGGCTACACCTTC. Residues: CASSESGSGYGYTF.

The chain recombines TRBV28 with TRBJ1-1; tentative D call: TRBD1 (6 bases). This CDR3 has 15 residues. Trimming pared 3 bases from V and 0 bases from J, leaving 11 bases between. CDR1 and CDR2 from the germline V gene are MDHEN and SYDVKM. DNA for the CDR3: TGTGCCAGCAGTTTTCTACAGGGTATGAACACTGAAGCTTTCTTT. It specifies CASSFLQGMNTEAFF.

The V call is TRBV29-1, the J call TRBJ1-1; no clear D gene. Trimming shortened V by 6 bases and J by 1 base, and 18 bases separated the two germline ends. Germline loops: CDR1 SQVTM, CDR2 ANQGSEA. CDR3 length equals 15 residues. As DNA, the CDR3 is TGCAGCGTGCTCACTCCGTGGACGGGGAACACTGAAGCTTTCTTT. It yields the protein CSVLTPWTGNTEAFF.

The CDR3 here is CASSLVPSGYSTDTQYF. The CDR3, as DNA: TGCGCCAGCAGCTTGGTCCCTAGCGGGTATAGCACAGATACGCAGTATTTT. The chain uses TRBV5-1 and TRBJ2-3; 8 nucleotides agree with TRBD2. The germline gives CDR1 SGHRS, CDR2 YFSETQ. This CDR3 has 17 residues. After removal of 0 bases from V and 0 bases from J, the junction contained 6 bases not matched to a gene.

V gene TRBV11-2 combines with J gene TRBJ1-3; D unresolved. Trimming stripped 2 bases from V and 4 bases from J, with 3 bases between. CDR1 SGHAT and CDR2 FQNNGV come from the germline V gene. The CDR3 covers 12 residues. The CDR3 region is CASSLWGNTIYF. CDR3 nucleotides: TGTGCCAGCAGCTTATGGGGAAACACCATATATTTT.

V gene TRBV12-3 or TRBV12-4 combines with J gene TRBJ2-7, with TRBD2 matching 7 bases. V was clipped by 3 bases and J by 2 bases; unmatched bases: 1. CDR3 length equals 13 residues. CDR3 in DNA: TGTGCCAGCAGTTTGGCGGGAGCCTACGAGCAGTACTTC. This encodes CASSLAGAYEQYF.